Given below is one T cell receptor beta chain in context. The data belong to a study of blood T cell repertoires in COVID-19. Study as a whole: PBMCs, B-cell-depleted T cells, or T cells provided the cDNA or gDNA that made up the material.

Clones were read by immunoSEQ multiplex PCR, and TCRdb kept only the in-frame ones, dropping some. The sample consists of 140,000 to 150,000 clones, 75% to 90% of them appearing once. The sample comprised peripheral blood. The clonotype comes from a human donor in a cohort sampled during active COVID-19.

This CDR3 is CASSHQLAGPANTGELFF. As DNA, the CDR3 is TGTGCCAGCAGTCACCAACTAGCGGGGCCCGCGAACACCGGGGAGCTGTTTTTT. The chain couples TRBV6-2 or TRBV6-3 to TRBJ2-2; TRBD2 agrees at 10 bases. V dropped 5 bases and J dropped 0; count of bases not matched to a gene: 9. This CDR3 is built from 18 residues. Germline V CDR1 and CDR2: MNHEY, SVGEGT.